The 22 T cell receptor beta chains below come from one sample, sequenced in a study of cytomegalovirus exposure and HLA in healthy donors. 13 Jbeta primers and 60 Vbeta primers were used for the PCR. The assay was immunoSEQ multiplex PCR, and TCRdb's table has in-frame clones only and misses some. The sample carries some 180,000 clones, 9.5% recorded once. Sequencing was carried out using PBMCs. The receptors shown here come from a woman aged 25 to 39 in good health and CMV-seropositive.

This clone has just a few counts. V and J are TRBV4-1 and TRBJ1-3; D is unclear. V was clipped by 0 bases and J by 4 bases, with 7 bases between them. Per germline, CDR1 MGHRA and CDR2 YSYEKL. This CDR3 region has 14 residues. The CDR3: CASSQEYRGNTIYF. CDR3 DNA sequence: TGCGCCAGCAGCCAAGAGTACAGAGGAAACACCATATATTTT.

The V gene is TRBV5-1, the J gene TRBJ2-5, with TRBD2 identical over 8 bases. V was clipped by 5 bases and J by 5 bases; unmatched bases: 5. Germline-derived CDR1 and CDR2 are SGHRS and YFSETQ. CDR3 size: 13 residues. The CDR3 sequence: CASRAGVKETQYF. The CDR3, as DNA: TGCGCCAGCAGAGCGGGAGTAAAGGAGACCCAGTACTTC.

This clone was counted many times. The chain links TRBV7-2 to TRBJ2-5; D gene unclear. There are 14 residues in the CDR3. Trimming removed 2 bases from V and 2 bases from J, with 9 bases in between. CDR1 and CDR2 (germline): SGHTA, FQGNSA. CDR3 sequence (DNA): TGTGCCAGCAGCTTAACCTCCCGGCAAGAGACCCAGTACTTC. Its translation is CASSLTSRQETQYF.

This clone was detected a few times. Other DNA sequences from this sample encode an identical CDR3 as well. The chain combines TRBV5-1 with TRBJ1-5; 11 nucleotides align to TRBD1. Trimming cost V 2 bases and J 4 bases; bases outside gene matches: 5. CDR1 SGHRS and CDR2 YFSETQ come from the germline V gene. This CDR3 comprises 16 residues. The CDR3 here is CASSLGTGGSNQPQHF. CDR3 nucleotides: TGCGCCAGCAGCTTAGGGACAGGGGGTTCAAATCAGCCCCAGCATTTT.

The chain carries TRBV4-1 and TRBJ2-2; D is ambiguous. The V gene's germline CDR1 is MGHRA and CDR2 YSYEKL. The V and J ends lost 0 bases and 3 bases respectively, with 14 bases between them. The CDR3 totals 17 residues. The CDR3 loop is CASSQDPPVIYTGELFF. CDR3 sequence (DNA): TGCGCCAGCAGCCAAGATCCCCCGGTCATCTACACCGGGGAGCTGTTTTTT.

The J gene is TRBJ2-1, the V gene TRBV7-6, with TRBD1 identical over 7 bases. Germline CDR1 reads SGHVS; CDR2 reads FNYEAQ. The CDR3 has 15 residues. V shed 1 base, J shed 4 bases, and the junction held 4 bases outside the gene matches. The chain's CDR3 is CASSLVGGWYNEQFF. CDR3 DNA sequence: TGTGCCAGCAGCTTAGTAGGGGGCTGGTACAATGAGCAGTTCTTC.

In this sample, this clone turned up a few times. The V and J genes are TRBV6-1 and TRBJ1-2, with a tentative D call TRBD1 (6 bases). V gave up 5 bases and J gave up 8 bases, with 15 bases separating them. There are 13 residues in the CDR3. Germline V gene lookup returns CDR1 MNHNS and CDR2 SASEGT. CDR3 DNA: TGTGCCAGCAGTCCACAGGGTTTAAGAGGCTACACCTTC. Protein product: CASSPQGLRGYTF.

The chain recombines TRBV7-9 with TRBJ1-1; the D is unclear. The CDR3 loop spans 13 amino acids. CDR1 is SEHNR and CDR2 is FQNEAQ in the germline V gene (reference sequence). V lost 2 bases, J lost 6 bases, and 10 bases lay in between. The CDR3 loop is CASSLKWASEAFF. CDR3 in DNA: TGTGCCAGCAGCTTAAAGTGGGCATCTGAAGCTTTCTTT. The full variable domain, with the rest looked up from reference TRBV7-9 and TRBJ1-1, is DTGVSQNPRHKITKRGQNVTFRCDPISEHNRLYWYRQTLGQGPEFLTYFQNEAQLEKSRLLSDRFSAERPKGSFSTLEIQRTEQGDSAMYLCASSLKWASEAFFGQGTRLTVV.

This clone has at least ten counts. CDR3 nucleotides: TGTGCCAGCAGCCAAGATCTAGCGGGTGGTGGTAACGCAGAGACCCAGTACTTC. Protein: CASSQDLAGGGNAETQYF. The chain couples TRBV4-2 to TRBJ2-5; 8 nucleotides align to TRBD2. With 0 bases clipped from V and 4 bases from J, the junction kept 13 bases outside the gene matches. Germline V lookup: CDR1 LGHNA, CDR2 YNFKEQ. The CDR3 contains 18 residues.

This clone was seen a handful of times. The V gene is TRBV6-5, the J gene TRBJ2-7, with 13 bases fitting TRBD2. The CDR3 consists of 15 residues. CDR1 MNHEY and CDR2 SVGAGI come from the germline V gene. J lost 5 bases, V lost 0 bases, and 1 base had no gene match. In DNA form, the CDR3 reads TGTGCCAGCAGTTACTCCGGACTAGCGGGAGACGAGCAGTACTTC. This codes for CASSYSGLAGDEQYF.

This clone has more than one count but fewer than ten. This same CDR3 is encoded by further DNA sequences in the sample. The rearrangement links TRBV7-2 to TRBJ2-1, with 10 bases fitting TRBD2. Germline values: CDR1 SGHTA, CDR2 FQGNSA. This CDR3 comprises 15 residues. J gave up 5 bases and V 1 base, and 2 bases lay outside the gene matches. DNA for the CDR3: TGTGCCAGCAGCTTAGAACTAGCGGGAAACAATGAGCAGTTCTTC. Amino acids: CASSLELAGNNEQFF.

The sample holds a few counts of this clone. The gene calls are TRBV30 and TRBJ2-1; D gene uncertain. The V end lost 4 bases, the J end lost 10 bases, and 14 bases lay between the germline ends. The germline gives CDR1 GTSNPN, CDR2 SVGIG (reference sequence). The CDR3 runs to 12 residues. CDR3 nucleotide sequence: TGTGCCTGGACTCCCGAGGCACGAGAGCAGTTCTTC. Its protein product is CAWTPEAREQFF.

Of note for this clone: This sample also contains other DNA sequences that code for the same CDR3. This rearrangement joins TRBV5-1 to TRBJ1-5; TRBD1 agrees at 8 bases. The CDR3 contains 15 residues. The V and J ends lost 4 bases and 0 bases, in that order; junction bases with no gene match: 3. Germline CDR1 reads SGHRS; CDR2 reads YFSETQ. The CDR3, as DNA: TGCGCCAGCAGCCCCGGGACAGGTAGCAATCAGCCCCAGCATTTT. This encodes CASSPGTGSNQPQHF.

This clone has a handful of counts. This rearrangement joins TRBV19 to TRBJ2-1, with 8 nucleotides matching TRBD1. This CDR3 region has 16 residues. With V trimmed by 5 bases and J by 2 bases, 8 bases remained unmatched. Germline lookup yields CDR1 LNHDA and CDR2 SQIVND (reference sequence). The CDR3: CASSPPGQGPYNEQFF. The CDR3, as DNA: TGTGCCAGTAGTCCCCCCGGACAGGGTCCCTACAATGAGCAGTTCTTC.

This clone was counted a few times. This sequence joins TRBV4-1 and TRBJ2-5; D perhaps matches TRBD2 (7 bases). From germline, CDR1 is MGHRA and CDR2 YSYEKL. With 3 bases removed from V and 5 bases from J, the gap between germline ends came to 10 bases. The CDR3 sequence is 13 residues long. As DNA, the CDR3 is TGCGCCAGCAGCCAGGGGGGGCGGGAGACCCAGTACTTC. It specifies CASSQGGRETQYF.

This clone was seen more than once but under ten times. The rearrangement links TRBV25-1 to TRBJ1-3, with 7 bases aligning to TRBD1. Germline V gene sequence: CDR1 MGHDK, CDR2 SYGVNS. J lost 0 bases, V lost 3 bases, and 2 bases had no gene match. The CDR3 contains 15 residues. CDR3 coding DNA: TGTGCCAGCAGTGACGGGACAGCCTCTGGAAACACCATATATTTT. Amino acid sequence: CASSDGTASGNTIYF.

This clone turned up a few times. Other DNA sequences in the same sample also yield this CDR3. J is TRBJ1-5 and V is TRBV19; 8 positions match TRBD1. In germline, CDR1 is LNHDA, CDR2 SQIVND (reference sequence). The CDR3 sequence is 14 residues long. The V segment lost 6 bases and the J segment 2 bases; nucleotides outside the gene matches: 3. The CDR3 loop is CASSGTGGNQPQHF. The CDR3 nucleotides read TGTGCCAGTAGCGGGACAGGAGGCAATCAGCCCCAGCATTTT.

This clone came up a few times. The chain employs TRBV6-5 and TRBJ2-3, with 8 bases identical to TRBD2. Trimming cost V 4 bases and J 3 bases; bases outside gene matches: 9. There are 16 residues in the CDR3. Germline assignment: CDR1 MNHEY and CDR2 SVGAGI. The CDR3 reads CASSSRAGEGTDTQYF. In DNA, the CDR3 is TGTGCCAGCAGTTCTAGAGCGGGAGAAGGAACAGATACGCAGTATTTT.

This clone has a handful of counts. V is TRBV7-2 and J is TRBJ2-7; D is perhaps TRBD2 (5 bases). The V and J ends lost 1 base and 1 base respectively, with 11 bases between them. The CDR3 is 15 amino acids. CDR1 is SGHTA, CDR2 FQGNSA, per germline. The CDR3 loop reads CASSLGGIGSYEQYF. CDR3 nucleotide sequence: TGTGCCAGCAGCTTAGGAGGGATAGGGTCCTACGAGCAGTACTTC.

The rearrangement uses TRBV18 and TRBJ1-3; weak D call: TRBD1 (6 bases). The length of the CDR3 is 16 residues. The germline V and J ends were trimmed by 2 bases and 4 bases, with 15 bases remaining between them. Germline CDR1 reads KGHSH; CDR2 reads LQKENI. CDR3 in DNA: TGTGCCAGCTCACCAACGCCAGGGGCCCGGGGAAACACCATATATTTT. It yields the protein CASSPTPGARGNTIYF.

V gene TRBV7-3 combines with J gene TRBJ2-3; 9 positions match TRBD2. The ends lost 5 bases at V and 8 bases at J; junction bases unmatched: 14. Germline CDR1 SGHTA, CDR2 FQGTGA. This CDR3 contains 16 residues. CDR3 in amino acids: CASSPFSGRSSGTQYF. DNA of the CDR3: TGTGCCAGCAGCCCCTTTAGCGGGAGATCTTCGGGTACGCAGTATTTT.

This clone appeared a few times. CDR3 protein: CASSRQAYEQYF. The CDR3 DNA reads TGTGCCAGCAGTCGACAGGCCTACGAGCAGTACTTC. The rearrangement links TRBV2 to TRBJ2-7, with D perhaps matching TRBD1 (6 bases). In germline, CDR1 is SNHLY, CDR2 FYNNEI. There are 12 residues in the CDR3. V was pared by 5 bases and J by 2 bases, with 7 bases between. Using reference TRBV2 and TRBJ2-7 for the parts outside the CDR3, the full variable domain is EPEVTQTPSHQVTQMGQEVILRCVPISNHLYFYWYRQILGQKVEFLVSFYNNEISEKSEIFDDQFSVERPDGSNFTLKIRSTKLEDSAMYFCASSRQAYEQYFGPGTRLTVT.